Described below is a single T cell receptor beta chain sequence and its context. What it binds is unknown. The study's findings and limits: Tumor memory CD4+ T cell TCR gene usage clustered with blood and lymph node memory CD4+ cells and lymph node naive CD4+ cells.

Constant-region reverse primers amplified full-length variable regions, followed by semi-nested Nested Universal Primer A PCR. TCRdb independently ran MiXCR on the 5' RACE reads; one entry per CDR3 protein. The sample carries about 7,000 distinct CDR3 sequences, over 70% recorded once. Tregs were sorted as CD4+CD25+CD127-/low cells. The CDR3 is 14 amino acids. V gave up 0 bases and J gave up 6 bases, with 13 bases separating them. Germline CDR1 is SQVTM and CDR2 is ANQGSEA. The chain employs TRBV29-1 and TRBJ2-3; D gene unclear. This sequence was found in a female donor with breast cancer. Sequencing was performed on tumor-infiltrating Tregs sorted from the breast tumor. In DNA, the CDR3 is TGCAGCGTTGAAGACCCGTATCGTCAGGATACGCAGTATTTT. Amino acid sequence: CSVEDPYRQDTQYF.